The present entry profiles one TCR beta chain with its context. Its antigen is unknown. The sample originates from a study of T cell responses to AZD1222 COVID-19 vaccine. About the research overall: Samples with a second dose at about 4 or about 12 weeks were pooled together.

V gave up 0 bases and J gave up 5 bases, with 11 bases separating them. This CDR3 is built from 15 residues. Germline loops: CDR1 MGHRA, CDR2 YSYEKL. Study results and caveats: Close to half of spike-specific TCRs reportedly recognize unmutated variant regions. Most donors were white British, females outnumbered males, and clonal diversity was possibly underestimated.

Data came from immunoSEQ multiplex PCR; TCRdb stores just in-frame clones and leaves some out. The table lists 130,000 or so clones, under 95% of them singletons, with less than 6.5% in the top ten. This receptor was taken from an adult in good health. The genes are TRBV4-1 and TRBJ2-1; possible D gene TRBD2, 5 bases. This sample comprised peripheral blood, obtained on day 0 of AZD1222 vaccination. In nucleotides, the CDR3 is TGCGCCAGCAGCCAAGAAGGACTCGGGGACAATGAGCAGTTCTTC. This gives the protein CASSQEGLGDNEQFF.